This T cell receptor (beta chain) came from a study of blood T cell repertoires in COVID-19. Study background: COVID-19 samples from acute and convalescent phases originated in the United States, Italy and Spain. From T cells, B-cell-depleted T cells, or PBMCs came the material, which was cDNA or gDNA.

TCRdb's table, derived via immunoSEQ multiplex PCR, lists solely in-frame clones and lacks some. This table holds some 50,000 clones, 75% to 95% found once. The specimen sequenced was peripheral blood. This receptor was identified in a man aged 70 or older with active COVID-19.

CDR3 DNA sequence: TGTGCCAGCAGCCCCACAGGGGGCGCCCGTCGAGAGACCCAGTACTTC. Protein product: CASSPTGGARRETQYF. The rearrangement joins TRBV5-4 to TRBJ2-5; TRBD1 matches 9 bases. V dropped 4 bases and J dropped 4; count of bases not matched to a gene: 11. CDR1 and CDR2 from the germline V gene are SGHNT and YYREEE (reference sequence). CDR3 size: 16 residues.